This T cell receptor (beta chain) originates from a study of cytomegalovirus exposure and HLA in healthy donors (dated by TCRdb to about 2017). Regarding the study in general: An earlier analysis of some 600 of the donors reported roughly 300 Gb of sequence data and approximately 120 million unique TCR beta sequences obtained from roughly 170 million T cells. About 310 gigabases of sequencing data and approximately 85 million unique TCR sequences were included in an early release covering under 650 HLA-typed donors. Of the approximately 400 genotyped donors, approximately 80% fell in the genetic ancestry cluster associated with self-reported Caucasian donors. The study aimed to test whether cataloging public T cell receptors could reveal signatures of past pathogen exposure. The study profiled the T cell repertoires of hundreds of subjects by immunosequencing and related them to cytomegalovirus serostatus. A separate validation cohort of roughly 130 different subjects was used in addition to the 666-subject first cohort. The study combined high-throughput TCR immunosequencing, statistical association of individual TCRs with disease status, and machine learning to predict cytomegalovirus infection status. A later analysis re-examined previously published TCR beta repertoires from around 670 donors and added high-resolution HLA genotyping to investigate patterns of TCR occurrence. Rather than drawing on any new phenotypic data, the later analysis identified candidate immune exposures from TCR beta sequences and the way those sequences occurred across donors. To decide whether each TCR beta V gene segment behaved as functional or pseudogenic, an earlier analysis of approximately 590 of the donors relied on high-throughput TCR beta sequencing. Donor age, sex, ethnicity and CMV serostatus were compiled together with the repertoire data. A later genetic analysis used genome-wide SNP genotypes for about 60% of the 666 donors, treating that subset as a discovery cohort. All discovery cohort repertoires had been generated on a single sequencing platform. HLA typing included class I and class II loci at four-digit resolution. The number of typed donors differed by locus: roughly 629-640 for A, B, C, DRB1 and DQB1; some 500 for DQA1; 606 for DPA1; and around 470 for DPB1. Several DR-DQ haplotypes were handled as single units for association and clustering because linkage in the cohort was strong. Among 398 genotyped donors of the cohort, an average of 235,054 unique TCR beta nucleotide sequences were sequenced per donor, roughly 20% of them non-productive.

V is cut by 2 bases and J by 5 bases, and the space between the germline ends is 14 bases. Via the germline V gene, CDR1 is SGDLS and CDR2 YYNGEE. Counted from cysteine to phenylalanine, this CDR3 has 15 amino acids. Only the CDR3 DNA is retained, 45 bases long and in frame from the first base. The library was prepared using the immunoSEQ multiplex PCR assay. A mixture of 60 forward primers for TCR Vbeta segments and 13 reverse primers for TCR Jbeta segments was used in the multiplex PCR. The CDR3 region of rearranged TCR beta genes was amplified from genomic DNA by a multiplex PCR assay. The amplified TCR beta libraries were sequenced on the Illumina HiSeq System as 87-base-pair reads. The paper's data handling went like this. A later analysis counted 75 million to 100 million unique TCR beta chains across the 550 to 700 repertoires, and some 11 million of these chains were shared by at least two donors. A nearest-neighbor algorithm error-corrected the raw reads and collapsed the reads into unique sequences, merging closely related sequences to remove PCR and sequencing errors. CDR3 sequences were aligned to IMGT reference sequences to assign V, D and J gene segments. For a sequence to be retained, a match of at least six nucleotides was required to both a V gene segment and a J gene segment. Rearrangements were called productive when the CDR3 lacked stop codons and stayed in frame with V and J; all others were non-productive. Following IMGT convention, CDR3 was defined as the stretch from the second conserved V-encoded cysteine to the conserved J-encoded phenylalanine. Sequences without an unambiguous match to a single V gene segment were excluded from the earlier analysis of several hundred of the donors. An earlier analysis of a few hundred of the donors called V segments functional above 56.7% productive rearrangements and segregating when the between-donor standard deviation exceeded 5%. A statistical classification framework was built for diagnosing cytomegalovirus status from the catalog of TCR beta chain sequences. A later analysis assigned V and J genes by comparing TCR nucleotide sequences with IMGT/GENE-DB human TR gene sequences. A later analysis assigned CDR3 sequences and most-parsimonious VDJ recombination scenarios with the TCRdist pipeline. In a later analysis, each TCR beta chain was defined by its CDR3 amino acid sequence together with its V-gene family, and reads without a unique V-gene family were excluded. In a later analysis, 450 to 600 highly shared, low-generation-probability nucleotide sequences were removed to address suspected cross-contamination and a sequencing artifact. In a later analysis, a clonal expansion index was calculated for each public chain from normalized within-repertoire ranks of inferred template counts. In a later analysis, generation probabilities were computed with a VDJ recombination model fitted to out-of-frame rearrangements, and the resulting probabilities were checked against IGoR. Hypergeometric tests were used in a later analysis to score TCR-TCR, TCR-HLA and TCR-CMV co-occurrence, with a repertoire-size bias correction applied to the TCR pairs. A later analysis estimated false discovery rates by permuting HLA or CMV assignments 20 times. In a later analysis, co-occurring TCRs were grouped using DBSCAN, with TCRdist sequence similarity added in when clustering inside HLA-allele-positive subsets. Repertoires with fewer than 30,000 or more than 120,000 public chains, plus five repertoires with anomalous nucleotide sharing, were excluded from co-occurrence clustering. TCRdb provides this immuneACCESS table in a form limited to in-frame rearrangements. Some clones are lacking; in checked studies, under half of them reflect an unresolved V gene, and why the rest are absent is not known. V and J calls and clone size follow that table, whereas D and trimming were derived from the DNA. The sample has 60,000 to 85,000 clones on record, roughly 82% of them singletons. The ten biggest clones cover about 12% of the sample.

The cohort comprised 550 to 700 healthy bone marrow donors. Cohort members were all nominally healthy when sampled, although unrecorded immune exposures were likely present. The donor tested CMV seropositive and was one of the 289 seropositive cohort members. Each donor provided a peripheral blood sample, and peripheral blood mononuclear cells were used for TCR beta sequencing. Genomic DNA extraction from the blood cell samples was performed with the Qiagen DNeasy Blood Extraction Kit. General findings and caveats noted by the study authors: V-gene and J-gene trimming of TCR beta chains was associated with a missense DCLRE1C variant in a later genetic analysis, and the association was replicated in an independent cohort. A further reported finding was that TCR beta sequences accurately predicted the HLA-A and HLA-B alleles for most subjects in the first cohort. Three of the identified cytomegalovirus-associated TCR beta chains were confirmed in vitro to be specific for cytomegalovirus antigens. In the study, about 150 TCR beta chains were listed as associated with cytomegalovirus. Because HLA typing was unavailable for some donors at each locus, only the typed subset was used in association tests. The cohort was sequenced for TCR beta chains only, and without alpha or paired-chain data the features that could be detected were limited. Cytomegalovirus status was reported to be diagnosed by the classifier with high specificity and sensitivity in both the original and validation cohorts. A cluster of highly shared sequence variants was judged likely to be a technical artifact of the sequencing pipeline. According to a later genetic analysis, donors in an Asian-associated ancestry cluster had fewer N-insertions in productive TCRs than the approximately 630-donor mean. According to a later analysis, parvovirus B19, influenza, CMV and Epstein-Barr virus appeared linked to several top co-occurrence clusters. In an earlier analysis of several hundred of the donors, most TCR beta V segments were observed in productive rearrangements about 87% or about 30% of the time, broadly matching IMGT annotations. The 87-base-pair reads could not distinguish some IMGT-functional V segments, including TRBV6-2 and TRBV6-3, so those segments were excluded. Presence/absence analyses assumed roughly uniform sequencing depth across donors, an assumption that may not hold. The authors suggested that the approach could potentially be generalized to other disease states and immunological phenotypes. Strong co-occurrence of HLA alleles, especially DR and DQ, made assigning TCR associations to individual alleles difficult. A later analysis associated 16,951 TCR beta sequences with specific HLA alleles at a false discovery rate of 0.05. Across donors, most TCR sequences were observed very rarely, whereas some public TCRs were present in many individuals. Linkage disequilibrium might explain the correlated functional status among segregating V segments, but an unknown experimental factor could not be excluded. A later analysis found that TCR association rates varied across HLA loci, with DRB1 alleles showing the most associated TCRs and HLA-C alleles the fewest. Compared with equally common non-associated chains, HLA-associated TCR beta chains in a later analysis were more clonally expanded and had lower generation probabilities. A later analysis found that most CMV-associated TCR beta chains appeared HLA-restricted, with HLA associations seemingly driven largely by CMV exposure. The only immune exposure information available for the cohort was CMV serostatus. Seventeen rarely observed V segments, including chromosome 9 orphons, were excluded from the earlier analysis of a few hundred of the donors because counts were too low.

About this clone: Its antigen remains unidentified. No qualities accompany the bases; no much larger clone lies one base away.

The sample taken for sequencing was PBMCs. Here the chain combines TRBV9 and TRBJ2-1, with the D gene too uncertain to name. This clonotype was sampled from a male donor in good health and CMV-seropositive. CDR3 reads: CASSVSGNAHNEQFF. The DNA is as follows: TGTGCCAGCAGCGTTTCAGGCAACGCGCACAATGAGCAGTTCTTC.